Below, 5 T cell receptor beta chains from the same sample are listed, as sequenced in a study of T cell responses to AZD1222 COVID-19 vaccine. Assay used: immunoSEQ multiplex PCR; TCRdb lists only in-frame clones, some missing. The sample includes 95,000 to 150,000 clones, about nine tenths of them seen just once. The material was peripheral blood, obtained 28 days after the second AZD1222 dose. The receptors derive from an adult who received the AZD1222 COVID-19 vaccine.

The chain combines TRBV2 with TRBJ2-7; 9 bases agree with TRBD1. The germline V gene has CDR1 SNHLY and CDR2 FYNNEI. The CDR3 extends over 15 amino acids. The junction had 10 bases not matched to a gene; V was cut back by 7 bases and J by 3 bases. CDR3 sequence: CASTSDRGDFYEQYF. CDR3 nucleotides: TGTGCCAGCACCTCGGACAGGGGAGATTTCTACGAGCAGTACTTC.

The sample holds one count of this clone. The chain combines TRBV5-4 with TRBJ1-5, with TRBD1 matching 7 bases. CDR1 SGHNT and CDR2 YYREEE come from the germline V gene (reference sequence). The CDR3 extends over 15 amino acids. Losses at the gene ends were 4 bases for V and 0 bases for J; bases not matched to a gene: 4. CDR3 loop: CASSPGGNSNQPQHF. CDR3 in DNA: TGTGCCAGCAGCCCAGGGGGAAATAGCAATCAGCCCCAGCATTTT.

The V and J genes are TRBV28 and TRBJ2-7, with 7 bases lining up with TRBD1. The CDR3 spans 15 residues. J lost 3 bases, V lost 8 bases, and 13 bases had no gene match. CDR1 is MDHEN and CDR2 is SYDVKM in the germline V gene. CDR3 DNA: TGTGCCAGCTCTCCCCCCGGGACAGTTATCTACGAGCAGTACTTC. This translates into CASSPPGTVIYEQYF.

This clone occurred once. The V call is TRBV27, the J call TRBJ2-3, with 11 bases aligning to TRBD2. The trim removed 5 bases at V and 7 bases at J, leaving 14 bases unmatched. Germline V gene lookup returns CDR1 MNHEY and CDR2 SMNVEV (reference sequence). The CDR3 length is 17 residues. Here the CDR3 reads CASSLRLAGGLRNTQYF. CDR3 coding DNA: TGTGCCAGCAGTCTGCGGCTAGCGGGGGGCCTCCGCAATACGCAGTATTTT.

V gene TRBV5-4 combines with J gene TRBJ1-1; no definite D call. Germline V gene sequence: CDR1 SGHNT, CDR2 YYREEE (reference sequence). This CDR3 has 15 amino acids. V was pared by 4 bases and J by 10 bases, with 23 bases between. The CDR3 loop is CASSLGNRAGVGAFF. CDR3 in DNA: TGTGCCAGCAGCCTGGGTAATAGGGCAGGAGTTGGAGCTTTCTTT.